This is a list of T cell receptor beta chains from one sample in a study of shared clonotypes between healthy human individuals. Using immunoSEQ multiplex PCR, the repertoire was profiled, and TCRdb retains in-frame clones only, with some absent. Altogether over a million clones are present, around 78% being singletons, with the ten largest covering approximately 0.56%. The sequenced material came from memory CD4+ T cells from PBMCs. Source of these receptors: a man in his late teens or twenties in good health. Some clones in this sample may be carry-over from other donors' samples. CDR3s include the opening cysteine and the closing phenylalanine or tryptophan. A D gene is named only where the DNA matches it firmly. Expanded clones get a size class; other rows say once, few or many, or leave the size out.

v_gene: TRBV2; abundance: once; j_gene: TRBJ1-3; d_gene: .; CDR3aa: CASKGTSLGASGNTIYF; CDR3nt: TGTGCCAGCAAGGGGACTAGCTTGGGAGCGTCTGGAAACACCATATATTTT
v_gene: TRBV13; abundance: .; j_gene: TRBJ2-1; d_gene: TRBD2; CDR3aa: CASSPRLAGPNEQFF; CDR3nt: TGTGCCAGCAGCCCTCGGCTAGCGGGCCCCAATGAGCAGTTCTTC
v_gene: TRBV5-1; abundance: .; j_gene: TRBJ2-2; d_gene: TRBD1; CDR3aa: CASSPRQGANTGELFF; CDR3nt: TGCGCCAGCAGCCCGCGACAGGGGGCGAACACCGGGGAGCTGTTTTTT
v_gene: TRBV5-1; abundance: .; j_gene: TRBJ1-3; d_gene: .; CDR3aa: CASSSSPSGNTIYF; CDR3nt: TGCGCCAGCAGCTCGTCGCCCTCTGGAAACACCATATATTTT
v_gene: TRBV30; abundance: .; j_gene: TRBJ2-7; d_gene: .; CDR3aa: CAPKGRGNSYEQYF; CDR3nt: TGTGCCCCTAAAGGTAGGGGAAACTCCTACGAGCAGTACTTC
v_gene: TRBV5-1; abundance: .; j_gene: TRBJ2-7; d_gene: .; CDR3aa: CASSLPTRDEQYF; CDR3nt: TGCGCCAGCAGCTTGCCGACCCGAGACGAGCAGTACTTC
v_gene: TRBV7-2; abundance: .; j_gene: TRBJ2-7; d_gene: .; CDR3aa: CASSLLGPSYEQYF; CDR3nt: TGTGCCAGCAGCTTACTGGGCCCTTCCTACGAGCAGTACTTC
v_gene: TRBV27; abundance: few; j_gene: TRBJ2-7; d_gene: .; CDR3aa: CASSLQGHYEQYF; CDR3nt: TGTGCCAGCAGTTTACAGGGGCACTACGAGCAGTACTTC
v_gene: TRBV18; abundance: .; j_gene: TRBJ2-5; d_gene: .; CDR3aa: CASSPDPEETQYF; CDR3nt: TGTGCCAGCTCACCTGATCCAGAAGAGACCCAGTACTTC
v_gene: TRBV5-1; abundance: .; j_gene: TRBJ1-2; d_gene: TRBD1; CDR3aa: CASSLSTGGYGYTF; CDR3nt: TGCGCCAGCAGCTTGTCGACAGGGGGGTATGGCTACACCTTC
v_gene: TRBV11-1; abundance: .; j_gene: TRBJ1-1; d_gene: TRBD1; CDR3aa: CASSTRRTGVGTEAFF; CDR3nt: TGTGCCAGCAGCACCCGCCGGACAGGTGTAGGCACTGAAGCTTTCTTT
v_gene: TRBV5-4; abundance: .; j_gene: TRBJ2-3; d_gene: .; CDR3aa: CASSREGYTQYF; CDR3nt: TGTGCCAGCAGCCGAGAGGGCTATACGCAGTATTTT
v_gene: TRBV4-3; abundance: .; j_gene: TRBJ2-2; d_gene: .; CDR3aa: CASSQGQANTGELFF; CDR3nt: TGCGCCAGCAGCCAAGGGCAGGCGAACACCGGGGAGCTGTTTTTT
v_gene: TRBV7-9; abundance: once; j_gene: TRBJ2-7; d_gene: .; CDR3aa: CASSLGGTRAYEQYF; CDR3nt: TGTGCCAGCAGCTTAGGGGGAACGAGGGCCTACGAGCAGTACTTC
v_gene: TRBV5-1; abundance: .; j_gene: TRBJ1-3; d_gene: .; CDR3aa: CASSSMDQSSGNTIYF; CDR3nt: TGCGCCAGCAGCTCGATGGACCAAAGCTCTGGAAACACCATATATTTT
v_gene: TRBV10-2; abundance: once; j_gene: TRBJ2-1; d_gene: .; CDR3aa: CASRTGYNEQFF; CDR3nt: TGCGCCAGCAGGACGGGGTACAATGAGCAGTTCTTC
v_gene: TRBV9; abundance: .; j_gene: TRBJ2-7; d_gene: .; CDR3aa: CASSLRQDPYEQYF; CDR3nt: TGTGCCAGCAGCTTACGACAGGACCCCTACGAGCAGTACTTC
v_gene: TRBV20-1; abundance: .; j_gene: TRBJ1-2; d_gene: .; CDR3aa: CSALDKGGYTF; CDR3nt: TGCAGTGCTCTCGACAAGGGTGGCTACACCTTC
v_gene: TRBV5-1; abundance: .; j_gene: TRBJ2-3; d_gene: TRBD2; CDR3aa: CASSSTSGNTDTQYF; CDR3nt: TGCGCCAGCAGCTCGACTAGCGGAAACACAGATACGCAGTATTTT
v_gene: TRBV28; abundance: .; j_gene: TRBJ2-4; d_gene: .; CDR3aa: CASSLGGDGNIQYF; CDR3nt: TGTGCCAGCAGTTTAGGAGGGGACGGAAACATTCAGTACTTC
v_gene: TRBV25-1; abundance: .; j_gene: TRBJ2-7; d_gene: .; CDR3aa: CASSAGTISTYEQYF; CDR3nt: TGTGCCAGCAGTGCCGGGACCATATCTACCTACGAGCAGTACTTC
v_gene: TRBV28; abundance: .; j_gene: TRBJ1-5; d_gene: TRBD1; CDR3aa: CASRAPGQGGNQPQHF; CDR3nt: TGTGCCAGCAGGGCGCCGGGACAGGGAGGGAATCAGCCCCAGCATTTT
v_gene: TRBV5-4; abundance: few; j_gene: TRBJ2-2; d_gene: .; CDR3aa: CASSPRQGELFF; CDR3nt: TGTGCCAGCAGCCCCCGACAGGGGGAGCTGTTTTTT
v_gene: TRBV28; abundance: .; j_gene: TRBJ2-1; d_gene: .; CDR3aa: CASSSMPAGNRYNEQFF; CDR3nt: TGTGCCAGCAGTTCTATGCCCGCAGGCAACAGGTACAATGAGCAGTTCTTC
v_gene: TRBV25-1; abundance: few; j_gene: TRBJ2-2; d_gene: TRBD1; CDR3aa: CASTDRANTGELFF; CDR3nt: TGTGCCAGCACCGACAGGGCGAACACCGGGGAGCTGTTTTTT
v_gene: TRBV5-1; abundance: .; j_gene: TRBJ2-3; d_gene: .; CDR3aa: CASSGGPLGIDTQYF; CDR3nt: TGCGCCAGCAGCGGCGGGCCCCTCGGGATCGATACGCAGTATTTT
v_gene: TRBV29-1; abundance: .; j_gene: TRBJ1-1; d_gene: .; CDR3aa: CSVVKGTNTEAFF; CDR3nt: TGCAGCGTTGTAAAGGGGACGAACACTGAAGCTTTCTTT
v_gene: TRBV7-9; abundance: .; j_gene: TRBJ1-1; d_gene: TRBD1; CDR3aa: CASSTGQGAPEAFF; CDR3nt: TGTGCCAGCAGCACCGGACAGGGGGCCCCTGAAGCTTTCTTT
v_gene: TRBV19; abundance: .; j_gene: TRBJ2-5; d_gene: .; CDR3aa: CASSNGRQETQYF; CDR3nt: TGTGCCAGTAGTAACGGCAGACAAGAGACCCAGTACTTC
v_gene: TRBV27; abundance: .; j_gene: TRBJ1-4; d_gene: TRBD1; CDR3aa: CASSFRRRTGEKLFF; CDR3nt: TGTGCCAGCAGTTTTCGACGGAGGACAGGTGAAAAACTGTTTTTT
v_gene: TRBV9; abundance: few; j_gene: TRBJ1-5; d_gene: .; CDR3aa: CASSVGSNQPQHF; CDR3nt: TGTGCCAGCAGCGTGGGTAGCAATCAGCCCCAGCATTTT
v_gene: TRBV5-1; abundance: .; j_gene: TRBJ1-1; d_gene: TRBD1; CDR3aa: CASSAVAGTGSTEAFF; CDR3nt: TGCGCCAGCAGCGCCGTTGCCGGGACAGGGTCCACTGAAGCTTTCTTT
v_gene: TRBV7-7; abundance: few; j_gene: TRBJ2-5; d_gene: TRBD2; CDR3aa: CASSPGTSGQETQYF; CDR3nt: TGTGCCAGCAGCCCCGGGACTAGCGGCCAAGAGACCCAGTACTTC
v_gene: TRBV10-3; abundance: .; j_gene: TRBJ1-5; d_gene: .; CDR3aa: CATVQDLSNQPQHF; CDR3nt: TGTGCCACTGTACAGGACCTTAGCAATCAGCCCCAGCATTTT
v_gene: TRBV28; abundance: .; j_gene: TRBJ1-4; d_gene: .; CDR3aa: CASSFLQGEKLFF; CDR3nt: TGTGCCAGCAGTTTCCTCCAGGGGGAAAAACTGTTTTTT
v_gene: TRBV11-2; abundance: .; j_gene: TRBJ2-4; d_gene: .; CDR3aa: CASSSPSEDSIQYF; CDR3nt: TGTGCCAGCAGCTCGCCGTCGGAGGATTCCATTCAGTACTTC
v_gene: TRBV9; abundance: .; j_gene: TRBJ2-5; d_gene: TRBD1; CDR3aa: CASSVHQGAGGETQYF; CDR3nt: TGTGCCAGCAGCGTACATCAGGGGGCAGGAGGGGAGACCCAGTACTTC
v_gene: TRBV7-2; abundance: .; j_gene: TRBJ1-1; d_gene: .; CDR3aa: CASSATGGVTEAFF; CDR3nt: TGTGCCAGCAGCGCTACGGGAGGGGTGACTGAAGCTTTCTTT
v_gene: TRBV28; abundance: .; j_gene: TRBJ1-4; d_gene: .; CDR3aa: CASSSENEKLFF; CDR3nt: TGTGCCAGCAGTTCCGAAAATGAAAAACTGTTTTTT
v_gene: TRBV5-4; abundance: .; j_gene: TRBJ1-2; d_gene: TRBD1; CDR3aa: CAISGDRPTNYGYTF; CDR3nt: TGTGCCATATCCGGGGACAGACCCACTAACTATGGCTACACCTTC
v_gene: TRBV5-1; abundance: .; j_gene: TRBJ2-5; d_gene: TRBD1; CDR3aa: CASSQTGGQETQYF; CDR3nt: TGCGCCAGCAGCCAGACAGGGGGGCAAGAGACCCAGTACTTC
v_gene: TRBV28; abundance: .; j_gene: TRBJ2-7; d_gene: .; CDR3aa: CASSPNPPVVSSYEQYF; CDR3nt: TGTGCCAGCAGCCCAAATCCCCCCGTCGTAAGCTCCTACGAGCAGTACTTC
v_gene: TRBV5-1; abundance: .; j_gene: TRBJ1-1; d_gene: .; CDR3aa: CASSFRQGNSAEAFF; CDR3nt: TGCGCCAGCAGCTTTCGGCAGGGGAATTCAGCTGAAGCTTTCTTT
v_gene: TRBV6-5; abundance: .; j_gene: TRBJ2-5; d_gene: TRBD1; CDR3aa: CASSHYRTGGQETQYF; CDR3nt: TGTGCCAGCAGTCACTACCGGACAGGGGGACAAGAGACCCAGTACTTC
v_gene: TRBV9; abundance: few; j_gene: TRBJ2-1; d_gene: TRBD1; CDR3aa: CASSLWDRGHNEQFF; CDR3nt: TGTGCCAGCAGCCTTTGGGACAGGGGGCACAATGAGCAGTTCTTC
v_gene: TRBV28; abundance: .; j_gene: TRBJ2-7; d_gene: .; CDR3aa: CASSLNHRGTVNF; CDR3nt: TGTGCCAGCAGTCTAAATCACCGCGGGACAGTAAACTTC
v_gene: TRBV28; abundance: .; j_gene: TRBJ1-2; d_gene: .; CDR3aa: CASSLPPGHKIYGYTF; CDR3nt: TGTGCCAGCAGTTTGCCGCCGGGACACAAGATATATGGCTACACCTTC